The rows below give T cell receptor beta chains drawn from one sample of a study of persistence of HIV-infected CD4 T cells. Libraries were prepared by immunoSEQ multiplex PCR; TCRdb keeps only in-frame clonotypes and omits some of them. The data contain some 45,000 clones, about nine tenths of them seen just once; the ten biggest clones take up approximately 0.45%. Which antigens these TCRs recognize remains unknown. The material sequenced was CD4+ T cells sorted from PBMCs after roughly 18-hour stimulation, taken from a patient who received antiretroviral therapy. The receptor set was obtained from an adult woman with HIV who was CMV-seropositive. The CDR3 runs from the conserved cysteine through the conserved F or W. The D gene is left open where the match is weak. Size tells how often a clone was seen (once, few, many) or the class of an expanded clone, and some rows leave it out.

V gene	J gene	D gene	clone size	CDR3 protein	CDR3 DNA
TRBV5-1	TRBJ1-3	TRBD1	few	CASSPGGPGQFSGNTIYF	TGCGCCAGCAGCCCTGGGGGTCCGGGACAGTTCTCTGGAAACACCATATATTTT
TRBV15	TRBJ1-5	TRBD1	-	CATSVRQGISNQPQHF	TGTGCCACCAGCGTAAGACAGGGGATTAGCAATCAGCCCCAGCATTTT
TRBV2	TRBJ2-1	TRBD1	-	CASSETRDSYNEQFF	TGTGCCAGCAGTGAAACCCGGGACAGTTACAATGAGCAGTTCTTC
TRBV6-5	TRBJ2-1	TRBD2	-	CASSYSRRGGQDRKFF	TGTGCCAGCAGTTACTCTCGGCGGGGGGGCCAGGATCGAAAGTTCTTC
TRBV7-2	TRBJ1-1	-	once	CASSFRIEGTEAFF	TGTGCCAGCAGCTTCCGGATAGAAGGGACTGAAGCTTTCTTT
TRBV19	TRBJ2-3	-	-	CASRQGRQDTQYF	TGTGCCAGTAGGCAGGGGAGGCAAGATACGCAGTATTTT
TRBV6-4	TRBJ2-1	TRBD2	-	CASSAGTSGGALFF	TGTGCCAGCAGTGCCGGGACTAGCGGGGGGGCCTTGTTCTTC
TRBV4-1	TRBJ1-2	-	-	CASSQAPPEKGYGYTF	TGCGCCAGCAGCCAAGCCCCCCCGGAAAAAGGCTATGGCTACACCTTC
TRBV18	TRBJ2-1	-	-	CASSLGLDDEQFF	TGTGCCAGCTCACTGGGGCTAGACGATGAGCAGTTCTTC
TRBV12-3/TRBV12-4	TRBJ1-1	TRBD1	medium-sized	CASSLQGATEAFF	TGTGCCAGCAGCCTACAGGGGGCGACTGAAGCTTTCTTT
TRBV5-1	TRBJ1-1	-	few	CASSEPGTPGAAFF	TGCGCCAGCAGCGAACCTGGGACCCCGGGGGCGGCTTTCTTT
TRBV3-1/TRBV3-2	TRBJ1-6	-	-	CASSQEAGALSPLHF	TGTGCCAGCAGCCAAGAAGCGGGGGCTCTATCACCCCTCCACTTT
TRBV27	TRBJ2-1	TRBD2	-	CASSSYTSGGAYEQFF	TGTGCCAGCAGTTCCTATACTAGCGGGGGGGCCTATGAGCAGTTCTTC
TRBV7-2	TRBJ2-1	-	-	CASSLEKRSAYNEQFF	TGTGCCAGCAGCTTAGAGAAGCGGTCTGCCTACAATGAGCAGTTCTTC
TRBV19	TRBJ1-1	-	-	CASSIWGLDTEAFF	TGTGCCAGTAGTATATGGGGATTGGACACTGAAGCTTTCTTT
TRBV2	TRBJ2-4	-	-	CASNLGTSRNIQYF	TGTGCCAGCAACTTAGGGACCTCACGGAACATTCAGTACTTC
TRBV6-1	TRBJ2-3	-	-	CASSERFDGRGQYF	TGTGCCAGCAGTGAAAGGTTTGATGGAAGGGGGCAGTATTTT
TRBV6-5	TRBJ1-2	-	-	CASKTQGGLLGYTF	TGTGCCAGCAAAACTCAGGGAGGCCTCCTTGGCTACACCTTC
TRBV7-9	TRBJ1-6	-	few	CASSAHGTLNSPLHF	TGTGCCAGCAGCGCGCACGGGACGCTTAATTCACCCCTCCACTTT
TRBV7-2	TRBJ2-1	-	-	CASSLWTVNEQFF	TGTGCCAGCAGCTTGTGGACCGTAAATGAGCAGTTCTTC
TRBV28	TRBJ2-1	TRBD1	-	CASSFGDRMIREQFF	TGTGCCAGCAGTTTTGGGGACAGGATGATTAGGGAGCAGTTCTTC
TRBV9	TRBJ2-7	-	-	CASSAKDSYEQYF	TGTGCCAGCAGCGCAAAAGACAGCTACGAGCAGTACTTC
TRBV7-3	TRBJ1-1	-	-	CASSLVGLGSGTEAFF	TGTGCCAGCAGCTTAGTCGGTCTCGGCAGTGGCACTGAAGCTTTCTTT